Each of the 18 T cell receptor beta chains below was sequenced from the same sample in a study of T cell changes during pregnancy in multiple sclerosis. Profiled with immunoSEQ multiplex PCR; TCRdb holds only in-frame clones, not every one. The sample gives some 17,000 clones, 88% of which show up once; roughly 12% is in the top ten. This material consisted of CD8+ T cells from peripheral blood mononuclear cells, taken after pregnancy. These receptors came from a female donor in good health, enrolled as a control in a pregnancy study.

V is TRBV27 and J is TRBJ2-7, with D possibly TRBD1 on 5 matching bases. Deletions cut 1 base from V and 3 bases from J, with 22 bases between. Germline loops: CDR1 MNHEY, CDR2 SMNVEV (reference sequence). The CDR3 runs 18 residues. CDR3 sequence (DNA): TGTGCCAGCAGTTTATGGGCCCCTACAGGAAGCTACCTCTACGAGCAGTACTTC. Its protein product is CASSLWAPTGSYLYEQYF.

This chain uses TRBV7-9 with TRBJ2-2; possible D gene TRBD1, 7 bases. Trimming removed 2 bases from V and 6 bases from J, with 13 bases in between. Per the germline V gene, CDR1 is SEHNR and CDR2 is FQNEAQ (reference sequence). The CDR3 extends over 15 amino acids. The chain's CDR3 is CASSLRGRGAGELFF. CDR3 coding DNA: TGTGCCAGCAGCTTAAGGGGGCGCGGGGCCGGGGAGCTGTTTTTT.

The chain links TRBV6-5 to TRBJ1-1; D is undetermined. CDR1 is MNHEY, CDR2 SVGAGI, per germline. V lost 3 bases and J lost 1, with 15 bases in between. The CDR3 totals 16 residues. DNA of the CDR3: TGTGCCAGCAGTTATTTTCTCACCGCAGAGAACACTGAAGCTTTCTTT. It encodes CASSYFLTAENTEAFF.

J is TRBJ2-7 and V is TRBV19; 7 bases agree with TRBD1. This CDR3 is built from 13 residues. J was trimmed by 3 bases and V by 5 bases; bases with no gene match: 4. CDR1 and CDR2 (germline): LNHDA, SQIVND (reference sequence). This CDR3 reads CASSWTGGYEQYF. DNA of the CDR3: TGTGCCAGTAGTTGGACAGGTGGCTACGAGCAGTACTTC.

This clone was counted a few times. The gene calls are TRBV25-1 and TRBJ2-2; TRBD1 agrees at 7 bases. V gave up 3 bases and J gave up 5 bases; unmatched junction bases: 6. The CDR3 consists of 15 residues. Germline V CDR1 and CDR2: MGHDK, SYGVNS. The CDR3 coding sequence is TGTGCCAGCAGTGATGACAGGGTAGGGACCGGGGAGCTGTTTTTT. This encodes CASSDDRVGTGELFF.

This clone was counted between two and nine times. This rearrangement joins TRBV6-1 to TRBJ2-5; 10 bases align to TRBD2. CDR1 and CDR2 (germline): MNHNS, SASEGT. V dropped 3 bases and J dropped 1; count of bases not matched to a gene: 5. The CDR3 sequence is 16 residues long. The CDR3 spells CASSELAGGPQETQYF. CDR3 nucleotides: TGTGCCAGCAGTGAGTTAGCGGGGGGACCCCAAGAGACCCAGTACTTC.

This rearrangement joins TRBV25-1 to TRBJ1-4, with 7 bases lining up with TRBD1. V lost 4 bases and J lost 0; bases outside the gene matches: 2. The CDR3 totals 15 residues. Germline CDR1 and CDR2: MGHDK and SYGVNS. The DNA of the CDR3 is TGTGCCAGCAGTGTAGGGACAGCAACTAATGAAAAACTGTTTTTT. Protein: CASSVGTATNEKLFF.

V and J are TRBV19 and TRBJ1-3; no definite D call. Between the trimmed V and J ends, which lost 2 bases and 2 bases, there was a span of 7 bases. Germline values: CDR1 LNHDA, CDR2 SQIVND (reference sequence). The CDR3 is 14 amino acids. CDR3 sequence (DNA): TGTGCCAGTAGTATACGGGGAGCTGGAAACACCATATATTTT. Translation gives CASSIRGAGNTIYF.

V is TRBV4-2 and J is TRBJ1-1; D might be TRBD1 (6 bases). The germline V gene encodes CDR1 LGHNA and CDR2 YNFKEQ. Trimming stripped 4 bases from V and 0 bases from J, with 15 bases between. The CDR3 runs 16 residues. CDR3 DNA: TGTGCCAGCAGCCCCGCGGACAGTTTTTTGAACACTGAAGCTTTCTTT. It specifies CASSPADSFLNTEAFF.

This clone was picked up a small number of times. The gene calls are TRBV30 and TRBJ1-6; the D is unclear. The CDR3 is 14 amino acids. Trimming cost V 3 bases and J 7 bases, with 13 bases left between them. Germline values: CDR1 GTSNPN, CDR2 SVGIG (reference sequence). CDR3 bases: TGTGCCTGGAGCTCGGGTCGAGAGAATTCACCCCTCCACTTT. It encodes CAWSSGRENSPLHF.

The chain carries TRBV27 and TRBJ2-7, with 7 bases lining up with TRBD2. The V gene end was trimmed by 5 bases and the J gene end by 1 base; junction bases not matched to a gene: 5. This CDR3 is 14 amino acids long. CDR1 MNHEY and CDR2 SMNVEV come from the germline V gene (reference sequence). The CDR3 nucleotides read TGTGCCAGCAGTCCTGCGGGAGCTTCCTACGAGCAGTACTTC. Translating gives CASSPAGASYEQYF.

The chain couples TRBV10-2 to TRBJ1-2, with a tentative D call TRBD1 (6 bases). This CDR3 has 15 residues. Germline V CDR1 and CDR2: WSHSY, SAAADI. Trimming took 2 bases from V and 2 from J, leaving 12 bases between them. Written as DNA, the CDR3 is TGCGCCAGCAGTGAGGCAGGACAGTGGAACTATGGCTACACCTTC. Its protein product is CASSEAGQWNYGYTF.

This clone was found once. This rearrangement joins TRBV2 to TRBJ1-1; 8 bases match TRBD1. Germline CDR1 SNHLY, CDR2 FYNNEI. The junction had 13 bases not matched to a gene; V was cut back by 8 bases and J by 5 bases. The CDR3 loop spans 15 amino acids. The CDR3 DNA sequence: TGTGCCAGCCGTGGACAGGGTTCAATTTGGACTGAAGCTTTCTTT. Translating gives CASRGQGSIWTEAFF.

The V and J genes are TRBV19 and TRBJ1-5; no clear D. The CDR3 runs to 13 residues. Germline loops: CDR1 LNHDA, CDR2 SQIVND (reference sequence). The V and J ends lost 5 bases and 9 bases respectively, with 14 bases between them. CDR3 region: CASSSPDWPPQHF. The CDR3 bases are TGTGCCAGTAGTTCCCCAGACTGGCCGCCCCAGCATTTT.

V usage is TRBV7-9 and J usage is TRBJ2-3, with D uncertain. Germline V gene sequence: CDR1 SEHNR, CDR2 FQNEAQ (reference sequence). There are 12 residues in the CDR3. V was cut by 2 bases and J by 7 bases, with 7 bases left in between. CDR3 nucleotides: TGTGCCAGCAGCTTAAGAGGATATACGCAGTATTTT. Protein sequence: CASSLRGYTQYF. The whole variable domain, filled in from reference TRBV7-9 and TRBJ2-3, reads DTGVSQNPRHKITKRGQNVTFRCDPISEHNRLYWYRQTLGQGPEFLTYFQNEAQLEKSRLLSDRFSAERPKGSFSTLEIQRTEQGDSAMYLCASSLRGYTQYFGPGTRLTVL.

This chain uses TRBV14 with TRBJ1-1; 9 nucleotides match TRBD1. This CDR3 is 17 amino acids long. After removal of 1 base from V and 5 bases from J, the junction contained 11 bases not matched to a gene. Germline assignment: CDR1 SGHDN and CDR2 FVKESK. CDR3 residues: CASSQAMGQGFGTEAFF. CDR3 sequence (DNA): TGTGCCAGCAGCCAAGCTATGGGACAGGGTTTTGGGACTGAAGCTTTCTTT. Full variable domain (rest looked up from reference TRBV14 and TRBJ1-1): EAGVTQFPSHSVIEKGQTVTLRCDPISGHDNLYWYRRVMGKEIKFLLHFVKESKQDESGMPNNRFLAERTGGTYSTLKVQPAELEDSGVYFCASSQAMGQGFGTEAFFGQGTRLTVV.

The chain's CDR3 is CAISDTTNYGYTF. As DNA, the CDR3 is TGTGCCATCAGTGACACAACTAACTATGGCTACACCTTC. This chain links TRBV10-3 with TRBJ1-2; D is undetermined. Germline CDR1 is ENHRY and CDR2 is SYGVKD. The CDR3 has 13 residues. Trimming left V 3 bases short and J 0 bases short, with 5 bases between.

CDR3 residues: CASSLSDGIGNEQFF. The CDR3 DNA is TGTGCCAGCAGTTTATCCGACGGGATAGGCAATGAGCAGTTCTTC. The gene calls are TRBV27 and TRBJ2-1; D is possibly TRBD2 (5 bases). The V end was cut by 0 bases, the J end by 6 bases, with 12 bases between. Germline assignment: CDR1 MNHEY and CDR2 SMNVEV (reference sequence). This CDR3 spans 15 amino acids.